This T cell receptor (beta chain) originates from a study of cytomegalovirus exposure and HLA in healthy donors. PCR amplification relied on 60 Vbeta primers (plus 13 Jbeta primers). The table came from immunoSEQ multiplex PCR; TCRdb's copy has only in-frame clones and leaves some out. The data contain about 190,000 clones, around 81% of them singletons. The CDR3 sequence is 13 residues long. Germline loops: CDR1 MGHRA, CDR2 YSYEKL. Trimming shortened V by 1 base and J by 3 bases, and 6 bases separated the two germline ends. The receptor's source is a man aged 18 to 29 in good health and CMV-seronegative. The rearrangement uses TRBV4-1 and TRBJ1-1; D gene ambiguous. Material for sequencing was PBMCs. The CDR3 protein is CASSQGGHTEAFF. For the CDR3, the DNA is TGCGCCAGCAGCCAAGGCGGGCACACTGAAGCTTTCTTT.